The rows below give T cell receptor beta chains drawn from one sample of a study of shared clonotypes between healthy human individuals. Using immunoSEQ multiplex PCR, the repertoire was profiled, and TCRdb retains in-frame clones only, with some absent. This table has roughly 1 million clones, approximately 76% appearing once. Sequencing was carried out using memory CD4+ T cells sorted from blood. These receptors originate from a man in his late teens or twenties in good health. Each CDR3 is given with its conserved first and last residue.

TRBJ2-3,TRBV4-2,CASSQEPDRTDTQYF
TRBJ2-2,TRBV4-2,CASSQERGNTGELFF
TRBJ1-5,TRBV14,CASSRAAEGGSNQPQHF
TRBJ2-3,TRBV14,CASSQGTWADTQYF
TRBJ2-3,TRBV2,CASSRIWGPTDTQYF
TRBJ1-1,TRBV7-6,CASSLNLRGAANTEAFF
TRBJ2-7,TRBV7-2,CASNRLGGYEQYF
TRBJ1-4,TRBV5-4,CASSFSGNEKLFF
TRBJ2-3,TRBV29-1,CSVPVAGTDTQYF
TRBJ1-2,TRBV16,CASSQSSGVYGYTF
TRBJ1-4,TRBV5-1,CASSRSDNEKLFF
TRBJ1-6,TRBV30,CAWTGSSYNSPLHF
TRBJ2-5,TRBV29-1,CSVGGGAGLETQYF
TRBJ1-3,TRBV10-3,CAISVGQGVTGNTIYF
TRBJ2-4,TRBV30,CAWKLDKGDIQYF
TRBJ1-4,TRBV29-1,CSVDSGGDEKLFF
TRBJ2-1,TRBV7-2,CASSATTTGGQFF
TRBJ2-1,TRBV2,CASSPYVGSGSLGINEQFF
TRBJ2-5,TRBV12-5,CASEGGTEETQYF
TRBJ1-6,TRBV4-1,CASSQDRSNNSPLHF
TRBJ2-3,TRBV9,CASSNSLIFDTQYF
TRBJ2-2,TRBV5-4,CASSLGGSFSNTGELFF
TRBJ1-1,TRBV30,CAWSTGGGTEAFF
TRBJ1-3,TRBV7-2,CASSSRQGSGNTIYF
TRBJ2-5,TRBV11-2,CASSLGSGGGTQETQYF
TRBJ2-7,TRBV27,CASSVIRGQGYEQYF
TRBJ2-1,TRBV6-1,CASSEERGGQFF
TRBJ2-2,TRBV7-9,CASSFSTEGGELFF
TRBJ2-7,TRBV6-5,CASSYGTSGPYEQYF
TRBJ2-7,TRBV7-2,CASSFGTGREQYF
TRBJ1-5,TRBV2,CASRDNNQPQHF
TRBJ1-5,TRBV27,CASSLYGQNQPQHF
TRBJ2-1,TRBV29-1,CSASGTHNEQFF
TRBJ1-6,TRBV5-1,CASSLEGNYNSPLHF
TRBJ2-2,TRBV5-1,CASSLAGGGNTGELFF
TRBJ1-4,TRBV5-6,CASSPGHGNEKLFF
TRBJ2-7,TRBV30,CAWSVSSGRRSEQYF
TRBJ2-1,TRBV27,CASRPPGTGNEQFF
TRBJ2-5,TRBV2,CASGQEETQYF
TRBJ1-5,TRBV5-1,CASSLEGASNQPQHF
TRBJ2-5,TRBV11-3,CASSSGAGGYQETQYF
TRBJ1-1,TRBV2,CASSQGGGNTEAFF
TRBJ2-3,TRBV5-4,CASSLALGLVTDTQYF
TRBJ1-6,TRBV6-5,CASSYSPTGPGSPLHF
TRBJ2-7,TRBV19,CASSVGTGPNEQYF
TRBJ2-2,TRBV5-1,CASTRGAQNTGELFF
TRBJ2-7,TRBV18,CASSPGRGTYEQYF
TRBJ2-3,TRBV7-4,CASSSSLPSGSTDTQYF
TRBJ2-7,TRBV19,CASRTSGIYEQYF
TRBJ2-2,TRBV15,CATERESGGELFF
TRBJ2-3,TRBV5-8,CASSPSGRWATDTQYF
TRBJ2-7,TRBV28,CASSSQTGPPYEQYF